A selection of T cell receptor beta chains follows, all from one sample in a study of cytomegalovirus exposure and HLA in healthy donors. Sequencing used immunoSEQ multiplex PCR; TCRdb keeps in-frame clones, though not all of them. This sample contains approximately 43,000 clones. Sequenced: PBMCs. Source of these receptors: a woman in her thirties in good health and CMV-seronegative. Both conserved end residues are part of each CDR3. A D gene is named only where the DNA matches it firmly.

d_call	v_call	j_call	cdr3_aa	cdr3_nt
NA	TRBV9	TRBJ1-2	CASRKGEGHSLSSNYGYTF	TGTGCCAGCAGAAAAGGCGAGGGCCACTCTCTATCCTCTAACTATGGCTACACCTTC
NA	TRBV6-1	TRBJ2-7	CASSEFSEQYF	TGTGCCAGCAGTGAATTCTCCGAGCAGTACTTC
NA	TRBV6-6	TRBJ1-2	CASSAYSRYTF	TGTGCCAGCAGTGCTTACAGCCGCTACACCTTC
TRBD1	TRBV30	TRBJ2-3	CAWSVGTGGTDTQYF	TGTGCCTGGAGTGTAGGTACAGGGGGCACAGATACGCAGTATTTT
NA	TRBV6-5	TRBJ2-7	CASSYSQGYEQYF	TGTGCCAGCAGTTACTCCCAGGGTTACGAGCAGTACTTC
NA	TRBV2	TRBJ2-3	CASSEGTDTQYF	TGTGCCAGCTCGGAGGGCACAGATACGCAGTATTTT
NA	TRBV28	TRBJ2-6	CASSSPTGANVLTF	TGTGCCAGCAGTTCCCCCACTGGGGCCAACGTCCTGACTTTC
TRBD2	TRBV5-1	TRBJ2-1	CASSLFSGLSYNEQFF	TGCGCCAGCAGCTTGTTTAGCGGGCTCTCCTACAATGAGCAGTTCTTC
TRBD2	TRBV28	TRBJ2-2	CASSLQGLREGPGELFF	TGTGCCAGCAGTTTACAGGGCCTGCGGGAGGGACCCGGGGAGCTGTTTTTT
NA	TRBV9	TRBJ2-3	CASSPPRLDTQYF	TGTGCCAGCAGCCCCCCCCGTCTAGATACGCAGTATTTT
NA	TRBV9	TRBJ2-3	CASSVEASRVDTQYF	TGTGCCAGCAGCGTCGAGGCTAGCCGAGTGGATACGCAGTATTTT
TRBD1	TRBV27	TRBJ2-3	CASSASGTGGTDTQYF	TGTGCCAGCAGTGCGTCGGGGACAGGGGGAACAGATACGCAGTATTTT
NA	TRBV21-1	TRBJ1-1	CASSRRTGVEAFF	TGTGCCAGCAGCAGGCGGACAGGGGTTGAAGCTTTCTTT
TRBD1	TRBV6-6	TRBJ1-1	CASSTGTAMNTEAFF	TGTGCCAGCAGCACCGGGACAGCAATGAACACTGAAGCTTTCTTT
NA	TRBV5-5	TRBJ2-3	CASSLLWTTSTDTQYF	TGTGCCAGCAGCTTGTTATGGACAACTAGCACAGATACGCAGTATTTT
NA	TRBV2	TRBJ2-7	CATSDRGGEQYF	TGTGCCACCTCCGATAGGGGAGGCGAGCAGTACTTC
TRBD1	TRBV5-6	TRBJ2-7	CASSSGQGAYF	TGTGCCAGCAGCTCCGGACAGGGGGCGTACTTC